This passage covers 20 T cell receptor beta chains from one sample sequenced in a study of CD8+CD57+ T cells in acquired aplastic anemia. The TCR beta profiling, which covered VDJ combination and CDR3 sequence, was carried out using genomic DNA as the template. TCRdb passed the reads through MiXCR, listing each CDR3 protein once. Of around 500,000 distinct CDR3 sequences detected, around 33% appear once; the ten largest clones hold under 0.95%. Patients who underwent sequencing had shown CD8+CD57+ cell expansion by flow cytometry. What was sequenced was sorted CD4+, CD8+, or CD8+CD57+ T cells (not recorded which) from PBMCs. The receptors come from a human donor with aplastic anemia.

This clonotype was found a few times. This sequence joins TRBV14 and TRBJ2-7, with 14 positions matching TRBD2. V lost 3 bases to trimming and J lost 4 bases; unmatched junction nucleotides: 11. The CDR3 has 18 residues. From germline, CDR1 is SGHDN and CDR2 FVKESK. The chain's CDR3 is CASSHRDPGTSGSYEQYF. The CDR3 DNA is TGTGCCAGCAGCCATAGGGACCCGGGGACTAGCGGGAGTTACGAGCAGTACTTC.

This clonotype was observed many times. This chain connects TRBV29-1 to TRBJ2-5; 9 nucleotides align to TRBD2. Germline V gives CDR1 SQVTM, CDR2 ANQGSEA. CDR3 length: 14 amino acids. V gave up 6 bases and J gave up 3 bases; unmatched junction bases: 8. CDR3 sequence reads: CSVGSGGAKETQYF. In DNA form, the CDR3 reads TGCAGCGTGGGTAGCGGGGGCGCGAAAGAGACCCAGTACTTC.

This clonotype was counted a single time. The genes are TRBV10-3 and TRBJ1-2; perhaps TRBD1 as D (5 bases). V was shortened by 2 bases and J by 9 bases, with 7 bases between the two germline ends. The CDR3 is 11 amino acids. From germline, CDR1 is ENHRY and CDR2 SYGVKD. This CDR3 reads CAISERGRYTF. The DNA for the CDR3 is TGTGCCATCAGTGAGAGGGGCCGCTACACCTTC.

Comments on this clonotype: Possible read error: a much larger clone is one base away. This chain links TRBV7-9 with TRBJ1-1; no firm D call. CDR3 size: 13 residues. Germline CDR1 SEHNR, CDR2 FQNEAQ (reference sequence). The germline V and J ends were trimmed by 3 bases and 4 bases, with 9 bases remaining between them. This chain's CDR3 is CASSLRVSTEAFF. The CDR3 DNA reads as TGTGCCAGCAGCTTGCGTGTATCCACTGAAGCTTTCTTT.

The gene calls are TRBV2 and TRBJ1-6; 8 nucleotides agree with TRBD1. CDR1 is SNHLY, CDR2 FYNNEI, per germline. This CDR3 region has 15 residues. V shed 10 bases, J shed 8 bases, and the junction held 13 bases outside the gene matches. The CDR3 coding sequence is TGTGCCACCTCCTTGATGGAGACAGGGGATTCACCCCTCCACTTT. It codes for CATSLMETGDSPLHF.

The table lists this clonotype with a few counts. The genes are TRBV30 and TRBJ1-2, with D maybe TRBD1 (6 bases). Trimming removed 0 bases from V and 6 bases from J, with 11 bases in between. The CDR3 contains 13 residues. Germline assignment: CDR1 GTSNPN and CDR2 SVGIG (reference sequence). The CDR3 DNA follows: TGTGCCTGGAGTGTACAGAGGGACAATGGCTACACCTTC. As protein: CAWSVQRDNGYTF.

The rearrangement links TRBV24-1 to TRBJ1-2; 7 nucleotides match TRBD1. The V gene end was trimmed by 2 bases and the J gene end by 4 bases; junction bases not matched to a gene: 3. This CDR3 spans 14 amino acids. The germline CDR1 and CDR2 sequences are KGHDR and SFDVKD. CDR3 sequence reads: CATSDWSGGYGYTF. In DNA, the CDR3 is TGTGCCACCAGTGATTGGTCAGGGGGCTATGGCTACACCTTC.

CDR3 loop: CASSWAGSNEKLFF. The CDR3 coding sequence is TGTGCCAGCAGCTGGGCAGGGAGTAATGAAAAACTGTTTTTT. V is TRBV5-6 and J is TRBJ1-4; D might be TRBD1 (5 bases). The CDR3 runs to 14 residues. Trimming shortened V by 3 bases and J by 4 bases, and 10 bases separated the two germline ends. From germline, CDR1 is SGHDT and CDR2 YYEEEE.

The CDR3 DNA follows: TGTGCCTGGAGCTCACAGGGGAACACTGAAGCTTTCTTT. Protein sequence: CAWSSQGNTEAFF. The V gene is TRBV30, the J gene TRBJ1-1, with TRBD1 as a possible D gene (6 bases). This CDR3 is 13 amino acids long. Germline CDR1 GTSNPN, CDR2 SVGIG (reference sequence). V lost 3 bases to trimming and J lost 1 base, with 9 bases between them.

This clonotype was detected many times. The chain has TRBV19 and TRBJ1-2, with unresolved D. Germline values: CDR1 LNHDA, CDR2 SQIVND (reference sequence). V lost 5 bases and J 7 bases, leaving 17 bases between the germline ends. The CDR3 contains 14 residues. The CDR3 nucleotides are TGTGCCAGTAGTGAGCCTTCCGACACTCCTGGCTACACCTTC. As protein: CASSEPSDTPGYTF.

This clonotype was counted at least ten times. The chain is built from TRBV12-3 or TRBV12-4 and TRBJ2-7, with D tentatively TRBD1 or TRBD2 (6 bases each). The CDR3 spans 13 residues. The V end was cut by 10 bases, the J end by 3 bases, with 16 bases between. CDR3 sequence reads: CATLGGQDYEQYF. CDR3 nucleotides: TGTGCCACCCTGGGGGGACAAGACTACGAGCAGTACTTC.

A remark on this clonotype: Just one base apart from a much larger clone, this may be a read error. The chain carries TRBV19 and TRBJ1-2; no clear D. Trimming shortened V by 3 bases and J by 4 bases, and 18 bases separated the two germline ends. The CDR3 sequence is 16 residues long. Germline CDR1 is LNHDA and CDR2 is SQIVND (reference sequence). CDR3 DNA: TGTGCCAGTAGTATCGAGTTTCACAGACCTAGCTATGGCTACACCTTC. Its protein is CASSIEFHRPSYGYTF.

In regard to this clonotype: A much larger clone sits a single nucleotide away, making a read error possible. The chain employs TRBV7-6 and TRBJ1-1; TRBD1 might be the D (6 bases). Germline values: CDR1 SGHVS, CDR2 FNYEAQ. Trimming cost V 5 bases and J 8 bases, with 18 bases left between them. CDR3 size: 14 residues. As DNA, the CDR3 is TGTGCCAGCAGCCCCGGACCGCTGACAGGAGAAGCTTTCTTT. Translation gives CASSPGPLTGEAFF.

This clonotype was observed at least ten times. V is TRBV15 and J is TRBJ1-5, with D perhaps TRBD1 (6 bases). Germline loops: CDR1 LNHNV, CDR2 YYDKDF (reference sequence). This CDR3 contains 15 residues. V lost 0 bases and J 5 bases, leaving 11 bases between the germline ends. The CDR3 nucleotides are TGTGCCACCAGCAGAGATACCAGGGGAGATCAGCCCCAGCATTTT. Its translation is CATSRDTRGDQPQHF.

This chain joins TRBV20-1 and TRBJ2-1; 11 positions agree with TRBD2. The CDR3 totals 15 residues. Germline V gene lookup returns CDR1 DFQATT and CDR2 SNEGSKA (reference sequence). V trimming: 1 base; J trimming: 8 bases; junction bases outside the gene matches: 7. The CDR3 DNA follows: TGCAGTGCTAGAGGACTAGCGGGGTTTGCGTATGAGCAGTTCTTC. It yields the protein CSARGLAGFAYEQFF.

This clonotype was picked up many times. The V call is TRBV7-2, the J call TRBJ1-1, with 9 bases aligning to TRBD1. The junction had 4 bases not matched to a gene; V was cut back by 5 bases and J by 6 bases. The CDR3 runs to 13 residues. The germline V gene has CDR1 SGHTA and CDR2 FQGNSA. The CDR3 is CASSQDRGPEAFF. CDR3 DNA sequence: TGTGCCAGCAGCCAGGACAGGGGTCCTGAAGCTTTCTTT.

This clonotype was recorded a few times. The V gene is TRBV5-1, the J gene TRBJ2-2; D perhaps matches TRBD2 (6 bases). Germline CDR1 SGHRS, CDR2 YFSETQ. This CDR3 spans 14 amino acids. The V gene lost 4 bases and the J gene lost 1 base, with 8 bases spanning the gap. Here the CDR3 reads CASSTGLNTGELFF. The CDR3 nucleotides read TGCGCCAGCAGCACGGGACTGAACACCGGGGAGCTGTTTTTT.

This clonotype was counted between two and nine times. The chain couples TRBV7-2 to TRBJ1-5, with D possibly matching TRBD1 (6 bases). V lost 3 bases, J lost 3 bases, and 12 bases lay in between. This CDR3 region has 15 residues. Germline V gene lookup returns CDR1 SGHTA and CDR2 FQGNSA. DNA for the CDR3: TGTGCCAGCAGCTTTCTCGGGGGGGCCAATCAGCCCCAGCATTTT. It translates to CASSFLGGANQPQHF.

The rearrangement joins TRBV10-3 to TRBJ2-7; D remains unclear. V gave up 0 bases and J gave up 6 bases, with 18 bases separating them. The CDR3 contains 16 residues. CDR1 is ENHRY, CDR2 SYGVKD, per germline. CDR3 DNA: TGTGCCATCAGTGAGTCGTCCATTAGGCAGGCTAGCGAGCAGTACTTC. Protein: CAISESSIRQASEQYF.

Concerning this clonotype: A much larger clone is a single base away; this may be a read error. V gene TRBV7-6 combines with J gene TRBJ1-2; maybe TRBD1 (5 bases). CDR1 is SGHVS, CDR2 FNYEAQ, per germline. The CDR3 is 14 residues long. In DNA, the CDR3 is TGTGCCAGCAGCTTAAAACGGGACCTGGATGGCTACGCCTTC. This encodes CASSLKRDLDGYAF.